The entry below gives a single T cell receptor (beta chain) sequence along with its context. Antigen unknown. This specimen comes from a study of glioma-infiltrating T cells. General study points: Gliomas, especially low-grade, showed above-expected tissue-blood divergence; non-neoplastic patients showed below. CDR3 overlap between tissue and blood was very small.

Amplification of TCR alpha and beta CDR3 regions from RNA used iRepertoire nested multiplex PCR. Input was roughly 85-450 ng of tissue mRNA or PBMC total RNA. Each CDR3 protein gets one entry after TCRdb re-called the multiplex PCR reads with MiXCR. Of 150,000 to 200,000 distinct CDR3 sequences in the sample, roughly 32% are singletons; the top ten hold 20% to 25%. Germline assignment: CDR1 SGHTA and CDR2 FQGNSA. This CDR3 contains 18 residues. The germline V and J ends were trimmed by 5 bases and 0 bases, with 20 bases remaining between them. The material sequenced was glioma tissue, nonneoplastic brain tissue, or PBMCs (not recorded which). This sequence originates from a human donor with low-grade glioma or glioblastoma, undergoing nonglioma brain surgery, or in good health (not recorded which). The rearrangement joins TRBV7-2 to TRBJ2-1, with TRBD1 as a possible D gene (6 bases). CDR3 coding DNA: TGTGCCAGCAGCCCGAGGGGGTTAGCGACAAGCTCCTACAATGAGCAGTTCTTC. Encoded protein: CASSPRGLATSSYNEQFF.